The following is a T cell receptor (beta chain) sequence with its context. No antigen is known for it. The data are from a study of cytomegalovirus exposure and HLA in healthy donors. Study conclusions and caveats: Sequencing depth roughly uniform across donors was assumed in presence/absence analyses. As confirmed in vitro, a few CMV-associated chains were specific for CMV antigens. Later analysis identified 17,000 or so TCR beta sequences associated with HLA alleles, using a false discovery rate threshold of 0.05. TCR beta chains associated with HLA were, in a later analysis, more clonally expanded than equally common others.

V lost 1 base and J lost 4, with 8 bases in between. The CDR3 runs 13 residues. Germline V gives CDR1 SGHRS, CDR2 YFSETQ. Primers: 60 Vbeta forward and 13 Jbeta reverse. Measured with immunoSEQ multiplex PCR; TCRdb has only the in-frame clones, and not every one. The specimen's table records about 77,000 clones. The source of this sequence is a man aged 50 or older in good health and CMV-seropositive. The specimen was PBMCs. This rearrangement joins TRBV5-1 to TRBJ2-5, with D unclear. DNA of the CDR3: TGCGCCAGCAGCTTGCAGGTCAGAGAGACCCAGTACTTC. Its protein product is CASSLQVRETQYF.